These 28 T cell receptor beta chains were sequenced from one sample in a study of cytomegalovirus exposure and HLA in healthy donors (dated by TCRdb to about 2017). Library prep was done by the immunoSEQ multiplex PCR assay. For the multiplex PCR, a mixture combining 60 forward primers for TCR Vbeta segments and 13 reverse primers for TCR Jbeta segments was used. The source is immuneACCESS, and TCRdb retained only in-frame sequences with V and J called. Part of the clones is not carried over; for the studies checked, unresolved V genes explain less than half of this, and the remainder is unexplained. A total of some 90,000 clones appear in this sample, about 81% of them only once. The top ten clones comprise about 1.5% of the sample. The sequencing input was PBMCs. The source of these receptors is a man aged 35 to 55 in good health and CMV-seronegative.

The genes are TRBV7-9 and TRBJ2-7; 7 bases align to TRBD2. This CDR3 has 16 amino acids. The J segment lost 0 bases and the V segment lost 1 base, leaving 6 bases of the junction unmatched. Germline loops: CDR1 SEHNR, CDR2 FQNEAQ (reference sequence). The CDR3 protein is CASSLVGGKSSYEQYF. The DNA of the CDR3 is TGTGCCAGCAGCTTAGTCGGGGGGAAAAGCTCCTACGAGCAGTACTTC.

The chain couples TRBV7-9 to TRBJ2-2, with 7 bases fitting TRBD1. This CDR3 contains 15 residues. CDR1 is SEHNR and CDR2 is FQNEAQ in the germline V gene (reference sequence). V dropped 0 bases and J dropped 6; count of bases not matched to a gene: 4. CDR3 in amino acids: CASSLALTGAGELFF. CDR3 DNA: TGTGCCAGCAGCTTAGCGCTTACAGGGGCCGGGGAGCTGTTTTTT.

This chain connects TRBV28 to TRBJ1-4, with 7 nucleotides matching TRBD1. The junction had 4 bases not matched to a gene; V was cut back by 5 bases and J by 7 bases. CDR1 is MDHEN, CDR2 SYDVKM, per germline. The CDR3 totals 13 residues. Written as DNA, the CDR3 is TGTGCCAGCAGTCCCGGGACAGTTGAAAAACTGTTTTTT. It specifies CASSPGTVEKLFF.

This clone was counted between two and nine times. This rearrangement joins TRBV7-2 to TRBJ2-3; D is undetermined. This CDR3 region has 13 residues. Germline values: CDR1 SGHTA, CDR2 FQGNSA. V lost 0 bases and J lost 8, with 9 bases in between. The CDR3 here is CASSLAGRGTQYF. The CDR3 DNA reads as TGTGCCAGCAGCTTAGCTGGTCGCGGTACGCAGTATTTT.

This sequence joins TRBV30 and TRBJ1-1; D ambiguous. CDR1 GTSNPN and CDR2 SVGIG come from the germline V gene (reference sequence). The CDR3 is made up of 12 amino acids. Trimming removed 6 bases from V and 0 bases from J, with 8 bases in between. CDR3 bases: TGTGCCTGTGAACTTTTGAACACTGAAGCTTTCTTT. This encodes CACELLNTEAFF.

This sequence joins TRBV5-4 and TRBJ2-3; TRBD1 matches 7 bases. Losses at the gene ends were 6 bases for V and 4 bases for J; bases not matched to a gene: 8. CDR3 size: 14 residues. Per the germline V gene, CDR1 is SGHNT and CDR2 is YYREEE (reference sequence). As DNA, the CDR3 is TGTGCCAGCACCCATGAGGGGGCCCCAGATACGCAGTATTTT. Its protein is CASTHEGAPDTQYF.

The chain employs TRBV27 and TRBJ2-7, with 7 bases identical to TRBD2. V lost 0 bases to trimming and J lost 0 bases; unmatched junction nucleotides: 5. The CDR3 has 16 residues. The germline V gene encodes CDR1 MNHEY and CDR2 SMNVEV (reference sequence). CDR3 protein: CASSLSGGTGSYEQYF. The CDR3 DNA sequence: TGTGCCAGCAGTTTATCGGGGGGGACGGGCTCCTACGAGCAGTACTTC.

This clone was picked up a small number of times. The genes are TRBV5-6 and TRBJ2-5, with TRBD2 as a possible D gene (7 bases). Trimming pared 3 bases from V and 4 bases from J, leaving 16 bases between. This CDR3 contains 15 residues. Germline V gene data show CDR1 as SGHDT and CDR2 as YYEEEE. CDR3: CASSWGGPSGETQYF. The CDR3 coding sequence is TGTGCCAGCAGCTGGGGGGGGCCGTCTGGAGAGACCCAGTACTTC. Full variable domain (remainder filled in from reference TRBV5-6 and TRBJ2-5): DAGVTQSPTHLIKTRGQQVTLRCSPKSGHDTVSWYQQALGQGPQFIFQYYEEEERQRGNFPDRFSGHQFPNYSSELNVNALLLGDSALYLCASSWGGPSGETQYFGPGTRLLVL.

This clone appeared a single time. V usage is TRBV2 and J usage is TRBJ2-5, with D possibly matching TRBD2 (6 bases). Gene TRBJ2-7 matches the end of the DNA better, so the J call may be wrong. The CDR3 extends over 14 amino acids. Germline CDR1 is SNHLY and CDR2 is FYNNEI. CDR3: CASRLRDSLYEQYF. The DNA of the CDR3 is TGTGCCAGCAGACTCAGGGACTCCCTTTACGAGCAGTACTTC.

The chain links TRBV10-3 to TRBJ1-3; 9 nucleotides agree with TRBD1. The CDR3 sequence is 14 residues long. Trimming cost V 7 bases and J 4 bases; bases outside gene matches: 5. Germline CDR1 ENHRY, CDR2 SYGVKD. The CDR3: CAIMRDREGNTIYF. The CDR3 coding sequence is TGTGCCATCATGAGGGACAGGGAGGGAAACACCATATATTTT.

The chain combines TRBV30 with TRBJ2-5, with D unresolved. Germline CDR1 and CDR2: GTSNPN and SVGIG (reference sequence). V was cut by 2 bases and J by 5 bases, with 9 bases left in between. The CDR3 totals 12 residues. This CDR3 reads CAWSRSQETQYF. Written as DNA, the CDR3 is TGTGCCTGGAGTAGGAGCCAGGAGACCCAGTACTTC.

V gene TRBV5-1 combines with J gene TRBJ1-6; 7 bases map to TRBD1. The germline CDR1 and CDR2 sequences are SGHRS and YFSETQ. The CDR3 length is 15 residues. With 4 bases clipped from V and 4 bases from J, the junction kept 5 bases outside the gene matches. The CDR3 reads CASSPGTEYNSPLHF. For the CDR3, the DNA is TGCGCCAGCAGCCCCGGGACAGAATATAATTCACCCCTCCACTTT.

The J gene is TRBJ1-5, the V gene TRBV14; 7 bases line up with TRBD1. Germline V gene data show CDR1 as SGHDN and CDR2 as FVKESK. Germline trimming cut 9 bases from V and 2 bases from J; bases unmatched to any gene: 1. This CDR3 has 12 amino acids. Here the CDR3 reads CASTGGNQPQHF. The DNA of the CDR3 is TGTGCCAGTACAGGGGGCAATCAGCCCCAGCATTTT. The full variable domain, its missing parts supplied by reference TRBV14 and TRBJ1-5, is EAGVTQFPSHSVIEKGQTVTLRCDPISGHDNLYWYRRVMGKEIKFLLHFVKESKQDESGMPNNRFLAERTGGTYSTLKVQPAELEDSGVYFCASTGGNQPQHFGDGTRLSIL.

This clone was counted once. The gene calls are TRBV4-1 and TRBJ1-2, with TRBD1 matching 7 bases. The trim removed 2 bases at V and 3 bases at J, leaving 3 bases unmatched. Germline values: CDR1 MGHRA, CDR2 YSYEKL. This CDR3 contains 14 residues. Written as DNA, the CDR3 is TGCGCCAGCAGCCAAACAGGGGTGGACTATGGCTACACCTTC. Its translation is CASSQTGVDYGYTF.

J is TRBJ1-4 and V is TRBV4-1, with D perhaps matching TRBD1 (5 bases). The CDR3 is 16 amino acids. V was shortened by 1 base and J by 8 bases, with 17 bases between the two germline ends. Germline V CDR1 and CDR2: MGHRA, YSYEKL. In nucleotides, the CDR3 is TGCGCCAGCAGCCAAGGGACCGCAGGGTTTGGAGAAAAACTGTTTTTT. Translated, it gives CASSQGTAGFGEKLFF.

The rearrangement joins TRBV27 to TRBJ1-6; D possibly corresponds to TRBD1 (5 bases). CDR1 and CDR2 (germline): MNHEY, SMNVEV (reference sequence). V was trimmed by 5 bases and J by 4 bases, leaving 15 bases between them. CDR3 length: 16 amino acids. The CDR3 reads CASSPSTVEYNSPLHF. DNA for the CDR3: TGTGCCAGCAGTCCCTCGACAGTGGAGTATAATTCACCCCTCCACTTT.

J is TRBJ2-1 and V is TRBV7-9; TRBD1 is a possible D gene (6 bases). CDR1 SEHNR and CDR2 FQNEAQ come from the germline V gene (reference sequence). With 0 bases removed from V and 2 bases from J, the gap between germline ends came to 8 bases. This CDR3 contains 15 residues. In DNA form, the CDR3 reads TGTGCCAGCAGCTTAGCAGGGGGACCCTACAATGAGCAGTTCTTC. Its protein product is CASSLAGGPYNEQFF.

This clone was seen only a few times. The CDR3, as DNA: TGTGCCAGCAGCGTCCCGGGACAGGGAAGGGGTTCACCCCTCCACTTT. This codes for CASSVPGQGRGSPLHF. The J gene is TRBJ1-6, the V gene TRBV5-4; 9 bases agree with TRBD1. The trim removed 4 bases at V and 9 bases at J, leaving 11 bases unmatched. The CDR3 extends over 16 amino acids. Germline V gene data show CDR1 as SGHNT and CDR2 as YYREEE (reference sequence).

This chain uses TRBV5-4 with TRBJ2-3, with D possibly matching TRBD2 (5 bases). The V end lost 0 bases, the J end lost 0 bases, and 11 bases lay between the germline ends. Germline V gene sequence: CDR1 SGHNT, CDR2 YYREEE (reference sequence). The CDR3 runs 16 residues. CDR3 sequence (DNA): TGTGCCAGCAGCTTGGAATTAGGCGGGAGCACAGATACGCAGTATTTT. Translation: CASSLELGGSTDTQYF.

This clone is a singleton in its sample. The chain joins TRBV27 to TRBJ2-7, with D tentatively TRBD1 (6 bases). The CDR3 loop spans 13 amino acids. Germline CDR1 MNHEY, CDR2 SMNVEV (reference sequence). Trimming left V 3 bases short and J 3 bases short, with 9 bases between. The CDR3 DNA is TGTGCCAGCAGTTTTAAGGACAGCTACGAGCAGTACTTC. Protein product: CASSFKDSYEQYF.

The V gene is TRBV5-6, the J gene TRBJ1-6; 7 nucleotides agree with TRBD1. Germline-derived CDR1 and CDR2 are SGHDT and YYEEEE. The CDR3 totals 15 residues. V shed 4 bases, J shed 8 bases, and the junction held 9 bases outside the gene matches. The CDR3 DNA follows: TGTGCCAGCAGCACGATACAGGGGAGGCATTCACCCCTCCACTTT. Its translation is CASSTIQGRHSPLHF.

This clone was recorded a few times. This chain uses TRBV6-6 with TRBJ2-7; 7 bases are shared with TRBD1. The germline gives CDR1 MNHNY, CDR2 SVGAGI (reference sequence). V dropped 4 bases and J dropped 4; count of bases not matched to a gene: 1. The CDR3 extends over 12 amino acids. The CDR3, as DNA: TGTGCCAGCAGTTTACAGGGGTACGAGCAGTACTTC. It translates to CASSLQGYEQYF.

V and J are TRBV10-3 and TRBJ2-7, with 11 bases aligning to TRBD1. Germline V gene lookup returns CDR1 ENHRY and CDR2 SYGVKD. Germline trimming cut 3 bases from V and 6 bases from J; bases unmatched to any gene: 7. The CDR3 sequence is 15 residues long. CDR3 nucleotide sequence: TGTGCCATCAGTGACTGGGACAGGGGGTTGGTCGAGCAGTACTTC. This translates into CAISDWDRGLVEQYF.

V is TRBV2 and J is TRBJ1-6; 8 bases align to TRBD1. The CDR3 runs to 12 residues. V dropped 6 bases and J dropped 9; count of bases not matched to a gene: 1. From germline, CDR1 is SNHLY and CDR2 FYNNEI. CDR3 DNA: TGTGCCAGCAGCGGACAGGGTTCACCCCTCCACTTT. It is translated as CASSGQGSPLHF.

The V call is TRBV7-6, the J call TRBJ1-1; 10 bases map to TRBD1. Germline-derived CDR1 and CDR2 are SGHVS and FNYEAQ. With V trimmed by 4 bases and J by 8 bases, 13 bases remained unmatched. The CDR3 has 16 amino acids. The CDR3 loop is CASSSRDRGYFGEAFF. DNA for the CDR3: TGTGCCAGCAGCTCCCGGGACAGGGGCTACTTTGGCGAAGCTTTCTTT.

V and J are TRBV5-1 and TRBJ2-3; a possible D gene is TRBD1 (5 bases). V was clipped by 2 bases and J by 3 bases, with 13 bases between them. The CDR3 runs 15 residues. Per the germline V gene, CDR1 is SGHRS and CDR2 is YFSETQ. The CDR3 DNA reads TGCGCCAGCAGCTTTTCAGGGAAAATAACAGATACGCAGTATTTT. It specifies CASSFSGKITDTQYF. Full variable domain (rest looked up from reference TRBV5-1 and TRBJ2-3): KAGVTQTPRYLIKTRGQQVTLSCSPISGHRSVSWYQQTPGQGLQFLFEYFSETQRNKGNFPGRFSGRQFSNSRSEMNVSTLELGDSALYLCASSFSGKITDTQYFGPGTRLTVL.

CDR3 sequence reads: CAWSGVGGAGTQYF. The CDR3 nucleotides read TGTGCCTGGAGTGGGGTCGGGGGGGCCGGGACCCAGTACTTC. The chain recombines TRBV30 with TRBJ2-5; 8 bases match TRBD2. The ends lost 1 base at V and 7 bases at J; junction bases unmatched: 8. Per the germline V gene, CDR1 is GTSNPN and CDR2 is SVGIG (reference sequence). The CDR3 spans 14 residues.

V is TRBV6-6 and J is TRBJ2-3; 10 nucleotides agree with TRBD2. V was pared by 5 bases and J by 4 bases, with 6 bases of the junction left unmatched. The germline V gene has CDR1 MNHNY and CDR2 SVGAGI (reference sequence). The CDR3 runs to 15 residues. As DNA, the CDR3 is TGTGCCAGCAGTGACGGGAGCGGGGGGGCAGATACGCAGTATTTT. Translating gives CASSDGSGGADTQYF.